The 26 T cell receptor beta chains presented below share a single source sample, sequenced in a study of T cells in Graves' hyperthyroidism and ophthalmopathy. Authors of the study amplified TCR beta CDR3 regions from RNA transcripts. Carried out on the TCR CDR3, a first-round RT-PCR used the HTBI primer set. TCRdb used MiXCR to reprocess the multiplex PCR reads, holding one entry per CDR3 protein. The table has a few hundred thousand distinct CDR3 sequences, about a sixth seen once. The sequencing input was blood. These receptors were taken from a woman aged 18-30 years with Graves' ophthalmopathy.

The rearrangement joins TRBV4-1 to TRBJ2-2; the D is unclear. V lost 2 bases to trimming and J lost 5 bases, with 6 bases between them. This CDR3 has 13 residues. Germline CDR1 is MGHRA and CDR2 is YSYEKL. The CDR3 spells CASSQLGTGELFF. The DNA for the CDR3 is TGCGCCAGCAGCCAACTCGGGACCGGGGAGCTGTTTTTT.

The chain joins TRBV7-3 to TRBJ2-3; no clear D gene. V gave up 4 bases and J gave up 4 bases, with 18 bases separating them. The CDR3 consists of 16 residues. The germline V gene encodes CDR1 SGHTA and CDR2 FQGTGA. CDR3 DNA: TGTGCCAGCAGCTATGGGCCCCGAAGTAGGCCAGATACGCAGTATTTT. Translation: CASSYGPRSRPDTQYF.

This clonotype was counted at least ten times. This chain joins TRBV7-2 and TRBJ2-7; TRBD2 matches at 10 bases. Germline CDR1 SGHTA, CDR2 FQGNSA. The length of the CDR3 is 16 residues. With V trimmed by 5 bases and J by 4 bases, 11 bases remained unmatched. The CDR3 protein is CASSPYLAGEMYEQYF. The CDR3 coding sequence is TGTGCCAGCAGCCCGTACCTAGCGGGAGAAATGTACGAGCAGTACTTC.

The CDR3 nucleotides are TGCAGTGCTGGGACTAGCGGGAGTGGGGCCAACGTCCTGACTTTC. This sequence encodes CSAGTSGSGANVLTF. The chain combines TRBV20-1 with TRBJ2-6; 14 bases map to TRBD2. The CDR3 runs to 15 residues. Per the germline V gene, CDR1 is DFQATT and CDR2 is SNEGSKA (reference sequence). Trimming took 5 bases from V and 3 from J; bases not matched to a gene: 0.

This clonotype showed up many times. The chain uses TRBV11-2 and TRBJ2-5; 12 bases align to TRBD2. Germline lookup yields CDR1 SGHAT and CDR2 FQNNGV. The CDR3 is 16 residues long. J lost 5 bases, V lost 0 bases, and 4 bases had no gene match. CDR3 sequence reads: CASSLELAGGEETQYF. DNA for the CDR3: TGTGCCAGCAGCTTAGAGCTAGCGGGAGGGGAGGAGACCCAGTACTTC. Using reference TRBV11-2 and TRBJ2-5 for the parts outside the CDR3, the full variable domain is EAGVAQSPRYKIIEKRQSVAFWCNPISGHATLYWYQQILGQGPKLLIQFQNNGVVDDSQLPKDRFSAERLKGVDSTLKIQPAKLEDSAVYLCASSLELAGGEETQYFGPGTRLLVL.

This chain connects TRBV13 to TRBJ2-1; TRBD1 matches at 7 bases. V trimming: 5 bases; J trimming: 8 bases; junction bases outside the gene matches: 18. CDR3 size: 17 residues. The germline gives CDR1 PRHDT, CDR2 FYEKMQ (reference sequence). CDR3 DNA: TGTGCCAGCAGCAAGACGACAGGGCCACTCACAGGTGATGAGCAGTTCTTC. Translating gives CASSKTTGPLTGDEQFF. Looking up the rest from reference TRBV13 and TRBJ2-1 gives the full variable domain: AAGVIQSPRHLIKEKRETATLKCYPIPRHDTVYWYQQGPGQDPQFLISFYEKMQSDKGSIPDRFSAQQFSDYHSELNMSSLELGDSALYFCASSKTTGPLTGDEQFFGPGTRLTVL.

In this sample, this clonotype turned up a few times. The V gene is TRBV28, the J gene TRBJ2-7; D possibly matches TRBD1 or TRBD2 (5 bases each). The CDR3 has 14 residues. With 5 bases removed from V and 5 bases from J, the gap between germline ends came to 16 bases. CDR1 and CDR2 from the germline V gene are MDHEN and SYDVKM. This chain's CDR3 is CASSGSLLGDEQYF. For the CDR3, the DNA is TGTGCCAGCAGTGGCTCCCTTTTGGGGGACGAGCAGTACTTC.

This clonotype was recorded at least ten times. The rearrangement links TRBV11-2 to TRBJ2-7, with D perhaps matching TRBD1 (6 bases). Germline CDR1 and CDR2: SGHAT and FQNNGV. The V and J ends lost 4 bases and 7 bases respectively, with 17 bases between them. The CDR3 runs to 14 residues. The CDR3 DNA reads as TGTGCCAGCAGCTCCCCGGGTACTAGGGGGGAGCAGTACTTC. Translated: CASSSPGTRGEQYF.

This clonotype was seen more than once but under ten times. The rearrangement links TRBV6-2 or TRBV6-3 to TRBJ1-2; TRBD1 aligns across 8 bases. The CDR3 is made up of 14 amino acids. After removal of 10 bases from V and 6 bases from J, the junction contained 13 bases not matched to a gene. Looked up from germline, CDR1 is MNHEY and CDR2 is SVGEGT. The CDR3 DNA follows: TGTGCCACCACCACCGGACAGGGTTTAAATGGCTACACCTTC. This encodes CATTTGQGLNGYTF.

Sample share makes this clonotype medium-sized (0.01 to 0.1%). This chain joins TRBV27 and TRBJ2-1; D not certain. Germline V gene data show CDR1 as MNHEY and CDR2 as SMNVEV (reference sequence). V was cut by 5 bases and J by 4 bases, with 12 bases left in between. The CDR3 covers 14 residues. The CDR3 DNA sequence: TGTGCCAGCAGTGTGCCCGGGCTGTACAATGAGCAGTTCTTC. Its translation: CASSVPGLYNEQFF.

This clonotype came up many times. The CDR3 DNA reads as TGCGCCAGCAGCTTTAGCGGGAGATCAGCCGGGGAGCTGTTTTTT. Its protein is CASSFSGRSAGELFF. The genes are TRBV5-1 and TRBJ2-2; 9 positions agree with TRBD2. Germline CDR1 is SGHRS and CDR2 is YFSETQ. The CDR3 runs to 15 residues. The J segment lost 6 bases and the V segment lost 2 bases, leaving 5 bases of the junction unmatched.

This clonotype has at least ten counts. This chain uses TRBV7-2 with TRBJ1-2, with D hard to call. This CDR3 contains 15 residues. Germline V CDR1 and CDR2: SGHTA, FQGNSA. V lost 1 base, J lost 5 bases, and 14 bases lay in between. CDR3 bases: TGTGCCAGCAGCTTAGGCCCGGGATCGACATATGGCTACACCTTC. This sequence encodes CASSLGPGSTYGYTF.

This clonotype was found many times. The V gene is TRBV7-8, the J gene TRBJ2-5; TRBD1 aligns across 9 bases. Germline assignment: CDR1 SGHVS and CDR2 FQNEAQ. Unmatched junction bases numbered 4, after V lost 3 bases and J lost 2 bases. The CDR3 contains 15 residues. The CDR3: CASSFGTGYQETQYF. The CDR3 coding sequence is TGTGCCAGCAGCTTTGGGACAGGGTATCAAGAGACCCAGTACTTC.

This chain uses TRBV18 with TRBJ2-3; 11 bases map to TRBD2. After removal of 6 bases from V and 2 bases from J, the junction contained 10 bases not matched to a gene. Germline CDR1 reads KGHSH; CDR2 reads LQKENI. The CDR3 has 17 residues. The CDR3 reads CASSLKRTSGSTDTQYF. The DNA for the CDR3 is TGTGCCAGCTCTCTCAAAAGGACTAGCGGGTCCACAGATACGCAGTATTTT.

This clonotype was picked up many times. The rearrangement joins TRBV28 to TRBJ2-7; 9 bases agree with TRBD1. This CDR3 spans 13 amino acids. Looked up from germline, CDR1 is MDHEN and CDR2 is SYDVKM. V lost 6 bases, J lost 0 bases, and 0 bases stayed unmatched. The CDR3 DNA is TGTGCCAGCAGGACAGGGGGCTCCTACGAGCAGTACTTC. Amino acid sequence: CASRTGGSYEQYF.

This clonotype was seen only a few times. DNA for the CDR3: TGCAGCGCCGAAGGAGGGTTTGGACAGGGACAAGAGACCCAGTACTTC. Translated, it gives CSAEGGFGQGQETQYF. This chain links TRBV29-1 with TRBJ2-5; TRBD1 aligns across 8 bases. There are 16 residues in the CDR3. Germline CDR1 reads SQVTM; CDR2 reads ANQGSEA. The V gene end was trimmed by 7 bases and the J gene end by 2 bases; junction bases not matched to a gene: 15.

The chain joins TRBV20-1 to TRBJ2-7; D tentatively reads TRBD1 or TRBD2 (5 bases each). Germline CDR1 and CDR2: DFQATT and SNEGSKA (reference sequence). V was shortened by 6 bases and J by 6 bases, with 18 bases between the two germline ends. The CDR3 covers 13 residues. The CDR3 coding sequence is TGCAGTGCACCGACGGGGACCCGTCTCGAGCAGTACTTC. The encoded protein is CSAPTGTRLEQYF.

This clonotype was observed many times. This sequence joins TRBV7-2 and TRBJ2-3, with 7 bases lining up with TRBD2. The V gene's germline CDR1 is SGHTA and CDR2 FQGNSA. The CDR3 contains 11 residues. The junction had 1 base not matched to a gene; V was cut back by 9 bases and J by 4 bases. CDR3 coding DNA: TGTGCCAGTCGGGAGGCAGATACGCAGTATTTT. It specifies CASREADTQYF.

In its sample, this clonotype was seen a few times. The chain combines TRBV27 with TRBJ2-1, with 9 bases aligning to TRBD2. The CDR3 sequence is 17 residues long. Germline-derived CDR1 and CDR2 are MNHEY and SMNVEV (reference sequence). J lost 2 bases, V lost 3 bases, and 8 bases had no gene match. The CDR3: CASSFGGTSYTYNEQFF. The CDR3 region has the DNA TGTGCCAGCAGTTTTGGGGGGACTAGCTACACCTACAATGAGCAGTTCTTC.

The chain uses TRBV7-9 and TRBJ2-6; D possibly matches TRBD1 or TRBD2 (5 bases each). The CDR3 consists of 22 residues. Germline V gene sequence: CDR1 SEHNR, CDR2 FQNEAQ (reference sequence). V was clipped by 0 bases and J by 0 bases, with 24 bases between them. The CDR3 spells CASSLATMWGPMGVSGANVLTF. In DNA, the CDR3 is TGTGCCAGCAGCTTAGCGACGATGTGGGGCCCAATGGGGGTCTCTGGGGCCAACGTCCTGACTTTC.

This clonotype was observed at least ten times. The genes are TRBV5-1 and TRBJ1-2, with TRBD1 identical over 8 bases. Trimming took 2 bases from V and 5 from J; bases not matched to a gene: 11. The CDR3 covers 16 residues. Per germline, CDR1 SGHRS and CDR2 YFSETQ. This CDR3 is CASSFLTGGSLYGYTF. CDR3 DNA sequence: TGCGCCAGCAGCTTCTTAACAGGGGGGAGCCTATATGGCTACACCTTC.

This clonotype was found many times. V gene TRBV6-4 combines with J gene TRBJ2-3; 10 nucleotides match TRBD2. This CDR3 contains 15 residues. Trimming took 0 bases from V and 4 from J; bases not matched to a gene: 1. From germline, CDR1 is MRHNA and CDR2 SNTAGT. DNA of the CDR3: TGTGCCAGCAGTGACTCAGCGGGGGGGCCAGATACGCAGTATTTT. Its protein product is CASSDSAGGPDTQYF.

This clonotype was detected many times. This chain connects TRBV30 to TRBJ1-4, with TRBD1 identical over 7 bases. Losses at the gene ends were 2 bases for V and 4 bases for J; bases not matched to a gene: 7. Germline V gene sequence: CDR1 GTSNPN, CDR2 SVGIG (reference sequence). This CDR3 contains 15 residues. The CDR3 spells CAWSTPTGRNEKLFF. DNA of the CDR3: TGTGCCTGGAGTACCCCGACAGGGCGTAATGAAAAACTGTTTTTT.

This clonotype was recorded at least ten times. V and J are TRBV6-2 or TRBV6-3 and TRBJ2-7, with D possibly TRBD1 on 6 matching bases. V dropped 7 bases and J dropped 2 bases, with 12 bases sitting between them. This CDR3 spans 13 amino acids. The V gene's germline CDR1 is MNHEY and CDR2 SVGEGT. The CDR3 bases are TGTGCCAGCACCCGTTCAGGGGCCTACGAGCAGTACTTC. Protein: CASTRSGAYEQYF.

This clonotype was seen repeatedly, ten times or more. This rearrangement joins TRBV18 to TRBJ1-2; 8 nucleotides agree with TRBD1. CDR3 length: 13 residues. J gave up 7 bases and V 5 bases, and 6 bases lay outside the gene matches. Germline CDR1 KGHSH, CDR2 LQKENI. CDR3 DNA: TGTGCCAGCTCAGACAGGGGATATTTTGGCTACACCTTC. Amino acids: CASSDRGYFGYTF. The whole variable domain, filled in from reference TRBV18 and TRBJ1-2, reads NAGVMQNPRHLVRRRGQEARLRCSPMKGHSHVYWYRQLPEEGLKFMVYLQKENIIDESGMPKERFSAEFPKEGPSILRIQQVVRGDSAAYFCASSDRGYFGYTFGSGTRLTVV.

In this sample, this clonotype turned up a few times. CDR3 in DNA: TGTGCCAGTATTCCTACCGGGGCAGGGGAAGAGACCCAGTACTTC. It specifies CASIPTGAGEETQYF. The rearrangement joins TRBV7-6 to TRBJ2-5, with a tentative D call TRBD1 (6 bases). This CDR3 has 15 residues. Trimming removed 9 bases at V and 3 bases at J, with 20 bases between. Per the germline V gene, CDR1 is SGHVS and CDR2 is FNYEAQ.